Listed below are T cell receptor beta chains from one sample, sequenced in a study of blood T cell repertoires in COVID-19. TCRdb's copy holds only in-frame clones and misses some; the assay was immunoSEQ multiplex PCR. The table has under 250,000 clones, approximately 82% seen once. Sequencing used peripheral blood. These receptors all stem from a woman in her 50s with acute or convalescent COVID-19. The CDR3 runs from the conserved cysteine through the conserved F or W. The order of the fields is V gene, J gene, CDR3 protein.

v_call: TRBV5-1
j_call: TRBJ2-3
cdr3_aa: CASTTNPGTSFSDTQYF

v_call: TRBV4-2
j_call: TRBJ1-6
cdr3_aa: CASSQGVWSPLHF

v_call: TRBV2
j_call: TRBJ2-1
cdr3_aa: CASSPGLAGAGDYNEQFF

v_call: TRBV19
j_call: TRBJ2-4
cdr3_aa: CASSPLAFQLAKNIQYF

v_call: TRBV9
j_call: TRBJ2-1
cdr3_aa: CASSVVQGAYNEQFF

v_call: TRBV7-9
j_call: TRBJ2-1
cdr3_aa: CASSSLGRGAYNEQFF

v_call: TRBV12-1
j_call: TRBJ2-7
cdr3_aa: CASRRTSGVTSYEQYF

v_call: TRBV18
j_call: TRBJ2-1
cdr3_aa: CASSPPPRGEQFF

v_call: TRBV28
j_call: TRBJ2-2
cdr3_aa: CACVQGANTGELFF

v_call: TRBV5-1
j_call: TRBJ2-2
cdr3_aa: CASSLAGPDTGELFF

v_call: TRBV18
j_call: TRBJ2-3
cdr3_aa: CASSLPQGRADTQYF

v_call: TRBV4-2
j_call: TRBJ2-1
cdr3_aa: CASSQTNPSGGYEQFF

v_call: TRBV30
j_call: TRBJ2-1
cdr3_aa: CAWSVTWRDNEQFF

v_call: TRBV3-1/TRBV3-2
j_call: TRBJ1-5
cdr3_aa: CASSQGRGGTQPQHF

v_call: TRBV7-3
j_call: TRBJ2-5
cdr3_aa: CASSAKPGIQETQYF

v_call: TRBV27
j_call: TRBJ2-1
cdr3_aa: CASSLRAGVQHNEQFF

v_call: TRBV6-2/TRBV6-3
j_call: TRBJ1-1
cdr3_aa: CASSRGITEAFF

v_call: TRBV11-2
j_call: TRBJ1-2
cdr3_aa: CASSFGQGGNYGYTF

v_call: TRBV28
j_call: TRBJ1-2
cdr3_aa: CASSPTGAVNYGYTF

v_call: TRBV14
j_call: TRBJ2-3
cdr3_aa: CASSQEDTGQYF

v_call: TRBV7-2
j_call: TRBJ2-7
cdr3_aa: CASSLEGGRRVPYEQYF

v_call: TRBV7-9
j_call: TRBJ2-3
cdr3_aa: CASSWTPGGTGTDTQYF

v_call: TRBV6-2/TRBV6-3
j_call: TRBJ2-7
cdr3_aa: CASSGGQGRAYEQYF

v_call: TRBV11-2
j_call: TRBJ2-1
cdr3_aa: CASSLRTSGFLYNEQFF

v_call: TRBV5-1
j_call: TRBJ2-5
cdr3_aa: CASSSRGYQETQYF

v_call: TRBV5-5
j_call: TRBJ1-3
cdr3_aa: CASSLAGEFGNTIYF

v_call: TRBV12-3/TRBV12-4
j_call: TRBJ1-1
cdr3_aa: CASSQTGEAFF

v_call: TRBV6-5
j_call: TRBJ2-1
cdr3_aa: CASSSGSQRNEQFF

v_call: TRBV24-1
j_call: TRBJ2-3
cdr3_aa: CATNGQGATQYF

v_call: TRBV25-1
j_call: TRBJ2-7
cdr3_aa: CASRSTGEGEQYF

v_call: TRBV7-8
j_call: TRBJ2-1
cdr3_aa: CASSLRGGSGRYIDEQFF

v_call: TRBV24-1
j_call: TRBJ1-4
cdr3_aa: CATSEGTGGLGNEKLFF

v_call: TRBV11-2
j_call: TRBJ1-4
cdr3_aa: CASSSGTGGRKLFF

v_call: TRBV29-1
j_call: TRBJ2-5
cdr3_aa: CSVGPGETQYF

v_call: TRBV19
j_call: TRBJ1-2
cdr3_aa: CASSMKEASNYGYTF

v_call: TRBV5-1
j_call: TRBJ1-2
cdr3_aa: CASSLALTEPNYGYTF

v_call: TRBV7-6
j_call: TRBJ2-1
cdr3_aa: CASSSTGTFNWGNEQFF

v_call: TRBV11-3
j_call: TRBJ2-7
cdr3_aa: CASSGRSGEQYF

v_call: TRBV2
j_call: TRBJ2-1
cdr3_aa: CASSEQANGEQFF

v_call: TRBV30
j_call: TRBJ1-1
cdr3_aa: CAWSAWTGGAPMNTEAFF

v_call: TRBV28
j_call: TRBJ2-1
cdr3_aa: CASSTLTPSSYNEQFF

v_call: TRBV6-5
j_call: TRBJ2-1
cdr3_aa: CASRIHQGNNEQFF

v_call: TRBV10-1
j_call: TRBJ2-3
cdr3_aa: CASGASTDTQYF

v_call: TRBV6-5
j_call: TRBJ1-2
cdr3_aa: CASTPDRDRGGYTF

v_call: TRBV7-2
j_call: TRBJ2-6
cdr3_aa: CASSLSGSPGANVLTF

v_call: TRBV9
j_call: TRBJ2-1
cdr3_aa: CASSGPQREGPVEQFF

v_call: TRBV3-1/TRBV3-2
j_call: TRBJ2-5
cdr3_aa: CASSPEVAGGETQYF

v_call: TRBV11-2
j_call: TRBJ2-7
cdr3_aa: CASSLVGGGTTTFYEQYF